The clone carrying this TCR beta chain was seen only a few times. The antigen is unknown. Included hyperthyroidism patients were aged 18 to 65 and newly diagnosed (under 2 months' duration). This sample was taken from a study of Graves' ophthalmopathy and Graves' hyperthyroidism. Study details: The term stable hyperthyroidism indicated an absence of ophthalmopathy within 18 months of follow-up. Study-wide findings and caveats: Appearing in blood as well were most expanded thyroid clonotypes above 0.001 frequency.

Germline loops: CDR1 SGHVS, CDR2 FQNEAQ. Trimming pared 1 base from V and 14 bases from J, leaving 21 bases between. This CDR3 comprises 15 residues. From RNA, the CDR3 regions of TCR beta chains were amplified and sequenced. HTBI primers were employed in first-round RT-PCR, then a second-round multiplex PCR followed. One entry per CDR3 protein, called by TCRdb with MiXCR from the multiplex PCR reads. The sample yields over a million distinct CDR3 sequences, approximately 35% seen once. The gene calls are TRBV7-8 and TRBJ1-5; D is possibly TRBD1 (5 bases). The TCR comes from an adult man with Graves' hyperthyroidism. Sequencing used peripheral blood or thyroid tissue (not recorded which). CDR3 nucleotide sequence: TGTGCCAGCAGCTTAGATCGCGGGGGGATCGGCCACGAGCATTTT. This codes for CASSLDRGGIGHEHF. The whole variable domain, filled in from reference TRBV7-8 and TRBJ1-5, reads GAGVSQSPRYKVAKRGQDVALRCDPISGHVSLFWYQQALGQGPEFLTYFQNEAQLDKSGLPSDRFFAERPEGSVSTLKIQRTQQEDSAVYLCASSLDRGGIGHEHFGDGTRLSIL.